What follows are 5 T cell receptor beta chains derived from one specimen sequenced in a study of T cells after yellow fever vaccination. Via MiXCR, TCRdb re-called the 5' RACE reads, giving one row per CDR3 protein. Seen here are 50,000 to 75,000 distinct CDR3 sequences, approximately 7% observed once, and the top ten hold around 38%. The specimen was CD8+ T cells sorted from PBMCs, collected on the day of the first yellow fever vaccination. The source is a man aged 18-30 years who received the YFV17D yellow fever vaccine.

The rearrangement uses TRBV7-3 and TRBJ2-1; D is unresolved. The CDR3 length is 12 residues. The V end was cut by 3 bases, the J end by 8 bases, with 8 bases between. From germline, CDR1 is SGHTA and CDR2 FQGTGA. CDR3 protein: CASSFEFDEQFF. The DNA of the CDR3 is TGTGCCAGCAGCTTTGAATTCGATGAGCAGTTCTTC.

This sequence joins TRBV9 and TRBJ1-2; no definite D call. V gave up 7 bases and J gave up 1 base, with 14 bases separating them. Germline loops: CDR1 SGDLS, CDR2 YYNGEE. The CDR3 is 14 amino acids. CDR3 in amino acids: CASGHGRYNYGYTF. The CDR3 bases are TGTGCCAGCGGGCATGGCAGGTATAACTATGGCTACACCTTC.

The chain joins TRBV24-1 to TRBJ1-1; no firm D call. The V gene lost 0 bases and the J gene lost 9 bases, with 4 bases spanning the gap. The V gene's germline CDR1 is KGHDR and CDR2 SFDVKD. The CDR3 length is 11 residues. For the CDR3, the DNA is TGTGCCACCAGTGATTTGGGGAAAGCTTTCTTT. It is translated as CATSDLGKAFF.

The CDR3 region has the DNA TGTGCCAGCAGCACGACTAGGACTAGCGGGGGATACGAGCAGTACTTC. Amino acids: CASSTTRTSGGYEQYF. This chain uses TRBV7-9 with TRBJ2-7; 13 bases fit TRBD2. Germline V CDR1 and CDR2: SEHNR, FQNEAQ (reference sequence). This CDR3 spans 16 amino acids. The V gene end was trimmed by 5 bases and the J gene end by 4 bases; junction bases not matched to a gene: 8.

This sequence joins TRBV7-9 and TRBJ2-5, with TRBD1 matching 10 bases. V trimming: 5 bases; J trimming: 5 bases; junction bases outside the gene matches: 5. Germline CDR1 and CDR2: SEHNR and FQNEAQ (reference sequence). CDR3 length: 14 residues. The CDR3, as DNA: TGTGCCAGCAGCACGGGACAGGGGTCGGAGACCCAGTACTTC. This gives the protein CASSTGQGSETQYF. Looking up the rest from reference TRBV7-9 and TRBJ2-5 gives the full variable domain: DTGVSQNPRHKITKRGQNVTFRCDPISEHNRLYWYRQTLGQGPEFLTYFQNEAQLEKSRLLSDRFSAERPKGSFSTLEIQRTEQGDSAMYLCASSTGQGSETQYFGPGTRLLVL.